These 28 T cell receptor beta chains were all obtained from the same sample, sequenced in a study of siplizumab effects on memory and regulatory T cells. Measured with immunoSEQ multiplex PCR; TCRdb has only the in-frame clones, and not every one. This table has tens of thousands of clones, 88% appearing once. Sequences were obtained from Tregs sorted from blood. Receptors were obtained from a human donor in good health.

The rearrangement links TRBV2 to TRBJ2-7; D is ambiguous. Germline V gives CDR1 SNHLY, CDR2 FYNNEI. V lost 2 bases to trimming and J lost 8 bases, with 10 bases between them. This CDR3 region has 12 residues. CDR3 bases: TGTGCCAGCAGTGAAACGGCAACTAAGCAGTACTTC. Translating gives CASSETATKQYF. Filled out from reference TRBV2 and TRBJ2-7, the complete variable domain reads EPEVTQTPSHQVTQMGQEVILRCVPISNHLYFYWYRQILGQKVEFLVSFYNNEISEKSEIFDDQFSVERPDGSNFTLKIRSTKLEDSAMYFCASSETATKQYFGPGTRLTVT.

This clone occurred once. The J gene is TRBJ2-2, the V gene TRBV5-1; D is possibly TRBD1 (6 bases). Germline values: CDR1 SGHRS, CDR2 YFSETQ. The CDR3 has 14 residues. Trimming stripped 0 bases from V and 3 bases from J, with 6 bases between. DNA for the CDR3: TGCGCCAGCAGCTTGGGACAGGACACCGGGGAGCTGTTTTTT. It yields the protein CASSLGQDTGELFF.

The rearrangement uses TRBV19 and TRBJ2-3, with 7 bases identical to TRBD2. The junction had 1 base not matched to a gene; V was cut back by 4 bases and J by 0 bases. Germline CDR1 and CDR2: LNHDA and SQIVND (reference sequence). The CDR3 is 14 amino acids. The CDR3 region is CASSTGLSTDTQYF. In nucleotides, the CDR3 is TGTGCCAGTAGTACGGGACTAAGCACAGATACGCAGTATTTT.

This chain joins TRBV29-1 and TRBJ2-3; no clear D. The V and J ends lost 3 bases and 3 bases respectively, with 13 bases between them. CDR3 size: 14 residues. CDR1 and CDR2 from the germline V gene are SQVTM and ANQGSEA. The DNA for the CDR3 is TGCAGCGTTGAGGGCACGCTGCTGACAGATACGCAGTATTTT. Translating gives CSVEGTLLTDTQYF.

The V and J genes are TRBV30 and TRBJ1-1; D may be TRBD1 (6 bases). The CDR3 spans 17 residues. The V gene's germline CDR1 is GTSNPN and CDR2 SVGIG (reference sequence). V lost 0 bases and J lost 0, with 17 bases in between. The CDR3 region is CAWSVRWTERLNTEAFF. The DNA of the CDR3 is TGTGCCTGGAGTGTACGGTGGACAGAGCGATTGAACACTGAAGCTTTCTTT.

The CDR3 sequence is CASSRFGLNTEAFF. In DNA, the CDR3 is TGTGCCAGCAGCCGGTTCGGGTTGAACACTGAAGCTTTCTTT. The chain combines TRBV7-8 with TRBJ1-1; D unresolved. CDR3 length: 14 amino acids. The V gene lost 5 bases and the J gene lost 0 bases, with 10 bases spanning the gap. CDR1 is SGHVS and CDR2 is FQNEAQ in the germline V gene.

Here the CDR3 DNA reads TGTGCCAGTAGTATTGACGGGCCTATGGGTGGCTACACCTTC. It specifies CASSIDGPMGGYTF. The V call is TRBV19, the J call TRBJ1-2; D call uncertain. Germline V gene lookup returns CDR1 LNHDA and CDR2 SQIVND (reference sequence). The CDR3 totals 14 residues. V dropped 3 bases and J dropped 7 bases, with 15 bases sitting between them.

The chain carries TRBV14 and TRBJ1-6, with D unclear. V lost 1 base and J lost 9, with 16 bases in between. The CDR3 length is 16 residues. Looked up from germline, CDR1 is SGHDN and CDR2 is FVKESK. The CDR3 bases are TGTGCCAGCAGCCAAGCCCCCCCGGGCGCGGGTTCACCCCTCCACTTT. The encoded protein is CASSQAPPGAGSPLHF.

With regard to this clone: Other DNA sequences of this sample code for an identical CDR3. The chain carries TRBV20-1 and TRBJ2-5; no definite D call. Trimming stripped 6 bases from V and 4 bases from J, with 9 bases between. The CDR3 is 11 residues long. Germline V lookup: CDR1 DFQATT, CDR2 SNEGSKA (reference sequence). The CDR3 coding sequence is TGCAGTGCCCTTCCGAGAGAGACCCAGTACTTC. This encodes CSALPRETQYF.

This clone was counted between two and nine times. V gene TRBV4-1 combines with J gene TRBJ1-2; TRBD1 agrees at 7 bases. The CDR3 consists of 15 residues. The V and J ends lost 6 bases and 11 bases, in that order; junction bases with no gene match: 18. The germline V gene encodes CDR1 MGHRA and CDR2 YSYEKL. The CDR3 region has the DNA TGCGCCAGCAGTGGACCGGCCAGGGGGACTATGAGGTACACCTTC. Translation: CASSGPARGTMRYTF.

The chain uses TRBV28 and TRBJ2-1; the match to TRBD2 covers 7 bases. CDR3 size: 15 residues. Germline V gene lookup returns CDR1 MDHEN and CDR2 SYDVKM. Trimming at V came to 4 bases and at J to 5 bases, leaving 8 bases not matched to a gene. The CDR3 DNA sequence: TGTGCCAGCAGTTCCAAGCGGGATCTGGACAATGAGCAGTTCTTC. It yields the protein CASSSKRDLDNEQFF. Based on the CDR3 plus reference TRBV28 and TRBJ2-1, the full variable domain is DVKVTQSSRYLVKRTGEKVFLECVQDMDHENMFWYRQDPGLGLRLIYFSYDVKMKEKGDIPEGYSVSREKKERFSLILESASTNQTSMYLCASSSKRDLDNEQFFGPGTRLTVL.

The chain joins TRBV29-1 to TRBJ1-2, with D uncertain. V shed 0 bases and J shed 7 bases, with 15 bases lying between them. Germline lookup yields CDR1 SQVTM and CDR2 ANQGSEA. This CDR3 contains 14 residues. CDR3 DNA: TGCAGCGTTGAAGATCCGACCGTAGAAGGTGGCTACACCTTC. It translates to CSVEDPTVEGGYTF.

This chain connects TRBV6-6 to TRBJ1-2; tentatively, D is TRBD1 (5 bases). This CDR3 has 13 residues. The V and J ends lost 6 bases and 4 bases respectively, with 12 bases between them. Germline assignment: CDR1 MNHNY and CDR2 SVGAGI (reference sequence). The CDR3 here is CASRLDSSYGYTF. The DNA for the CDR3 is TGTGCCAGCAGGCTCGACAGTTCCTATGGCTACACCTTC.

The chain has TRBV6-5 and TRBJ1-1, with 8 nucleotides matching TRBD1. CDR1 MNHEY and CDR2 SVGAGI come from the germline V gene. There are 14 residues in the CDR3. V lost 6 bases and J lost 0; bases outside the gene matches: 3. The DNA of the CDR3 is TGTGCCAGCAGAAAACAGGGGGTGAACACTGAAGCTTTCTTT. Its translation is CASRKQGVNTEAFF.

The CDR3: CASRSRDRGLAGGPMEFF. As DNA, the CDR3 is TGTGCCAGTAGAAGCCGGGACAGGGGGCTAGCGGGAGGGCCCATGGAGTTCTTC. J is TRBJ2-1 and V is TRBV19; the D gene could be TRBD1 or TRBD2 (12 bases each). The CDR3 has 18 residues. CDR1 is LNHDA and CDR2 is SQIVND in the germline V gene (reference sequence). V dropped 6 bases and J dropped 14 bases, with 35 bases sitting between them.

The CDR3 loop reads CASRPDWLHEQYF. The CDR3 DNA reads as TGTGCCAGCAGGCCTGACTGGTTGCACGAGCAGTACTTC. J is TRBJ2-7 and V is TRBV6-6; D is undetermined. The CDR3 has 13 amino acids. V lost 6 bases to trimming and J lost 5 bases, with 14 bases between them. CDR1 and CDR2 from the germline V gene are MNHNY and SVGAGI (reference sequence).

J is TRBJ1-4 and V is TRBV28; 9 nucleotides align to TRBD1. The V gene's germline CDR1 is MDHEN and CDR2 SYDVKM. CDR3 length: 13 amino acids. V shed 10 bases and J 7 bases; nucleotides not matched to a gene: 7. The CDR3 DNA follows: TGTGCCACCCGACAGGGGGGGCGTGAAAAACTGTTTTTT. Its protein is CATRQGGREKLFF.

The chain carries TRBV4-1 and TRBJ1-5, with TRBD1 identical over 10 bases. V trimming: 5 bases; J trimming: 1 base; junction bases outside the gene matches: 14. The germline V gene encodes CDR1 MGHRA and CDR2 YSYEKL. This CDR3 region has 19 residues. This chain's CDR3 is CASSAGTGAPYRSNQPQHF. DNA of the CDR3: TGCGCCAGCAGCGCCGGGACAGGGGCCCCATATAGGAGCAATCAGCCCCAGCATTTT.

J is TRBJ2-7 and V is TRBV28; the D gene could be TRBD1 or TRBD2 (6 bases each). The CDR3 is made up of 14 amino acids. The germline V and J ends were trimmed by 3 bases and 3 bases, with 12 bases remaining between them. Germline values: CDR1 MDHEN, CDR2 SYDVKM. The CDR3 DNA follows: TGTGCCAGCAGTTTGGCCGGGGGCGGCTACGAGCAGTACTTC. Encoded protein: CASSLAGGGYEQYF.

This chain connects TRBV5-1 to TRBJ2-2; tentatively, D is TRBD1 (6 bases). The germline V gene encodes CDR1 SGHRS and CDR2 YFSETQ. This CDR3 spans 14 amino acids. Trimming left V 4 bases short and J 3 bases short, with 10 bases between. As DNA, the CDR3 is TGCGCCAGCAGCAGGGACATTTACACCGGGGAGCTGTTTTTT. It translates to CASSRDIYTGELFF.

The sample holds one count of this clone. The chain carries TRBV5-1 and TRBJ2-1; TRBD1 agrees at 7 bases. The V gene's germline CDR1 is SGHRS and CDR2 YFSETQ. The CDR3 has 18 amino acids. V was clipped by 4 bases and J by 5 bases; unmatched bases: 18. CDR3 amino acids: CASSPTPGQRYRNNEQFF. CDR3 nucleotides: TGCGCCAGCAGCCCTACACCGGGACAGAGATACCGAAACAATGAGCAGTTCTTC.

The chain is built from TRBV13 and TRBJ2-1; the match to TRBD2 covers 9 bases. The CDR3 is 15 amino acids. V shed 1 base and J 5 bases; nucleotides not matched to a gene: 3. Germline-derived CDR1 and CDR2 are PRHDT and FYEKMQ (reference sequence). The CDR3 DNA reads TGTGCCAGCAGCTTAGAACTAGCGGGCAACAATGAGCAGTTCTTC. It specifies CASSLELAGNNEQFF. The whole variable domain, filled in from reference TRBV13 and TRBJ2-1, reads AAGVIQSPRHLIKEKRETATLKCYPIPRHDTVYWYQQGPGQDPQFLISFYEKMQSDKGSIPDRFSAQQFSDYHSELNMSSLELGDSALYFCASSLELAGNNEQFFGPGTRLTVL.

This chain connects TRBV27 to TRBJ1-2; no definite D call. Germline V lookup: CDR1 MNHEY, CDR2 SMNVEV (reference sequence). The CDR3 covers 14 residues. The V end was cut by 5 bases, the J end by 6 bases, with 16 bases between. Written as DNA, the CDR3 is TGTGCCAGCAGTCCCTCGCCCCTTAATAATGGCTACACCTTC. The encoded protein is CASSPSPLNNGYTF.

The chain employs TRBV6-5 and TRBJ2-1, with 8 bases identical to TRBD2. With V trimmed by 7 bases and J by 6 bases, 8 bases remained unmatched. The CDR3 covers 14 residues. CDR1 and CDR2 (germline): MNHEY, SVGAGI. The CDR3 coding sequence is TGTGCCAGCAAAACTCGGCGGGAGGTCAATGAGCAGTTCTTC. It specifies CASKTRREVNEQFF.

This clone appeared a single time. The V gene is TRBV6-6, the J gene TRBJ1-2; D gene unclear. CDR3 length: 13 residues. V shed 0 bases and J shed 5 bases, with 7 bases lying between them. The V gene's germline CDR1 is MNHNY and CDR2 SVGAGI (reference sequence). The CDR3 DNA reads TGTGCCAGCAGTTACTCGAGAGGGTATGGCTACACCTTC. This encodes CASSYSRGYGYTF.

The chain carries TRBV29-1 and TRBJ2-1, with a possible D match to TRBD2 (6 bases). Germline assignment: CDR1 SQVTM and CDR2 ANQGSEA. This CDR3 comprises 14 residues. V was trimmed by 3 bases and J by 1 base, leaving 10 bases between them. The CDR3 nucleotides are TGCAGCGTTGAGTGGGGGACTTCCTACAATGAGCAGTTCTTC. Protein product: CSVEWGTSYNEQFF.

The chain combines TRBV6-1 with TRBJ1-5; the match to TRBD1 covers 7 bases. The CDR3 loop spans 18 amino acids. The V segment lost 4 bases and the J segment 4 bases; nucleotides outside the gene matches: 16. CDR1 MNHNS and CDR2 SASEGT come from the germline V gene. CDR3 protein: CASSAEGLGTAINQPQHF. DNA of the CDR3: TGTGCCAGCAGTGCAGAGGGCCTAGGGACAGCTATAAATCAGCCCCAGCATTTT.

V usage is TRBV15 and J usage is TRBJ1-5; D is unclear. V gave up 0 bases and J gave up 3 bases, with 6 bases separating them. Germline V gene lookup returns CDR1 LNHNV and CDR2 YYDKDF (reference sequence). This CDR3 has 14 residues. CDR3 in amino acids: CATSRDSINQPQHF. DNA for the CDR3: TGTGCCACCAGCAGAGACAGCATCAATCAGCCCCAGCATTTT.